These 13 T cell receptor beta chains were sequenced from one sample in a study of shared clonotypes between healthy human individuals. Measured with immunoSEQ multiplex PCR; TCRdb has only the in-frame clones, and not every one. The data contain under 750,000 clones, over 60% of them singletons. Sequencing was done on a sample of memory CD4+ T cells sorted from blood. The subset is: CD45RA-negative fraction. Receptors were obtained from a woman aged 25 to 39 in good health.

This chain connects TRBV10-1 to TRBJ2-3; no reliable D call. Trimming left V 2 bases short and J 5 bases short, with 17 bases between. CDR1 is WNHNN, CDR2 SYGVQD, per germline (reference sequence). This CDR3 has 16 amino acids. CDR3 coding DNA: TGCGCCAGCAGTGAGGTGACCCGAGGCGGTGGAGATACGCAGTATTTT. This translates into CASSEVTRGGGDTQYF.

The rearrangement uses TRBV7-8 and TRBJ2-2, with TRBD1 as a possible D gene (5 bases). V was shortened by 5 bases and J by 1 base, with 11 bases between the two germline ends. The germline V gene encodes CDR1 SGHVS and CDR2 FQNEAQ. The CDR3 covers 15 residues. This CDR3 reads CASSERQQNTGELFF. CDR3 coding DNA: TGTGCCAGCAGCGAAAGACAGCAGAACACCGGGGAGCTGTTTTTT.

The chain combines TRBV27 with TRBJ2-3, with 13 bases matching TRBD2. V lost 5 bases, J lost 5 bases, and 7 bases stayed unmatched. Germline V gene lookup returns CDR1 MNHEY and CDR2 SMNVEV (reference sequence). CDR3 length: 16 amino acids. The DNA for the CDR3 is TGTGCCAGCAGTAATGGACTAGCGGGAGCGGTAGATACGCAGTATTTT. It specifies CASSNGLAGAVDTQYF.

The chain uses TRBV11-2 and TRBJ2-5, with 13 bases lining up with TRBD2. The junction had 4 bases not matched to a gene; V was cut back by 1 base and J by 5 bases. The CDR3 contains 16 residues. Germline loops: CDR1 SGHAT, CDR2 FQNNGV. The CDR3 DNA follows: TGTGCCAGCAGCTTAGGGACTAGCGGGAGCGGGGAGACCCAGTACTTC. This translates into CASSLGTSGSGETQYF.

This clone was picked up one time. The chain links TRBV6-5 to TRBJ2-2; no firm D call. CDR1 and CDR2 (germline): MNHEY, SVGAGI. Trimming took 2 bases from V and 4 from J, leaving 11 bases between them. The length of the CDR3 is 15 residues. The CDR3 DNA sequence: TGTGCCAGCAGTTACGGCCCCGATGGCACCGGGGAGCTGTTTTTT. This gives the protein CASSYGPDGTGELFF.

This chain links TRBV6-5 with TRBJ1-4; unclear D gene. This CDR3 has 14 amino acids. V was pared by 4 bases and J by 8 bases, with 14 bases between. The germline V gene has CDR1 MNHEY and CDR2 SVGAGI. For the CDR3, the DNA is TGTGCCAGCAGTTTGACTCTAAATACCGAAAAACTGTTTTTT. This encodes CASSLTLNTEKLFF.

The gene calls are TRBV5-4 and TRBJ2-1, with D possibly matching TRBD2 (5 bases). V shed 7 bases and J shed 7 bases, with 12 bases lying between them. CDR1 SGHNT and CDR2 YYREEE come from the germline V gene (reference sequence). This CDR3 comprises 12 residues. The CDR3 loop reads CASGRGPNEQFF. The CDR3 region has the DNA TGTGCCAGCGGAAGAGGGCCTAATGAGCAGTTCTTC.

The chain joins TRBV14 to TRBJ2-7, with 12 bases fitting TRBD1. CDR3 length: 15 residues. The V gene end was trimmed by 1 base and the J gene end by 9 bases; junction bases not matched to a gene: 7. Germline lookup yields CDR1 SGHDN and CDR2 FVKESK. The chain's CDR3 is CASSQGPGTGGAQYF. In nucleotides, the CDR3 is TGTGCCAGCAGCCAAGGTCCCGGGACAGGGGGCGCGCAGTACTTC.

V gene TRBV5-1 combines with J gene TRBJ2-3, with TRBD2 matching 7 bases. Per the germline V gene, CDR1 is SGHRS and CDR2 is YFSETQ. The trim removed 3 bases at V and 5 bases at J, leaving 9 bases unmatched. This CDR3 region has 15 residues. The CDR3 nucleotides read TGCGCCAGCAGCTCGGTAGGGACGGGGGGAGATACGCAGTATTTT. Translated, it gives CASSSVGTGGDTQYF.

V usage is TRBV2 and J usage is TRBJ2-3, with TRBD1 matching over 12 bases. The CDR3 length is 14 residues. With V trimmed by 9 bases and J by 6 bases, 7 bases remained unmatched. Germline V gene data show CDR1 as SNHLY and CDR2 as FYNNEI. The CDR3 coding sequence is TGTGCCAGGGATGGGACAGGGGGCGTGGATACGCAGTATTTT. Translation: CARDGTGGVDTQYF.

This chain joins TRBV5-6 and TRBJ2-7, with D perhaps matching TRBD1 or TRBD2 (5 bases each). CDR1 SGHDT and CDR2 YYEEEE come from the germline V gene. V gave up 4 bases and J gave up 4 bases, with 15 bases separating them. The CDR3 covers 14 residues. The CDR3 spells CASSRGQNGYEQYF. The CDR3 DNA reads TGTGCCAGCAGCCGGGGCCAGAACGGTTACGAGCAGTACTTC.

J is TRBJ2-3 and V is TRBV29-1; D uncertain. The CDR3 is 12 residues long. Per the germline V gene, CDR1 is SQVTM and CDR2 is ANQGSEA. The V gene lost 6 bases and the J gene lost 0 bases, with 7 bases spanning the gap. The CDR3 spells CSVKTSTDTQYF. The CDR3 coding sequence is TGCAGCGTAAAGACAAGCACAGATACGCAGTATTTT.

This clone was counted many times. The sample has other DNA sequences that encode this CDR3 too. The CDR3 loop reads CASSPARGYEQYF. In nucleotides, the CDR3 is TGTGCCAGCAGCCCCGCGCGGGGCTACGAGCAGTACTTC. The chain links TRBV28 to TRBJ2-7; possibly TRBD2 for D (6 bases). This CDR3 is built from 13 residues. Trimming took 6 bases from V and 3 from J, leaving 12 bases between them. Germline CDR1 reads MDHEN; CDR2 reads SYDVKM.